The entry below describes one TCR beta chain. These data belong to a study of CD8 T cells in Susac syndrome. RNA in amounts of roughly 0.5 to 1 ug was reverse transcribed with random hexamers. MiXCR was run by TCRdb on the immunoSEQ multiplex PCR reads, yielding one entry per CDR3 protein. Of roughly 250,000 distinct CDR3 sequences in the sample, approximately 95% were seen once. The CDR3 spans 12 residues. This receptor was taken from a human donor with Susac syndrome. J is TRBJ2-7 and V is TRBV21-1. TRBV21-1 is tagged as a pseudogene. The sample taken for sequencing was CD4+ T cells from PBMCs. The CDR3 reads CAISRSTLEQYF. In DNA form, the CDR3 reads TGTGCCATCTCTCGGTCCACGTTAGAGCAGTACTTC.